A single sample is the source of the 19 T cell receptor beta chains below, sequenced in a study of cytomegalovirus exposure and HLA in healthy donors (dated by TCRdb to 2016 to 2017). Libraries came from the immunoSEQ multiplex PCR assay. The multiplex PCR relied on a mix of 60 forward primers for TCR Vbeta segments and 13 reverse primers for TCR Jbeta segments. What TCRdb holds here is the immuneACCESS table cut down to in-frame rearrangements. Part of the clones is not present; checked against another copy, under half of the missing clones reflect an unresolved V gene, and the others are unexplained. The sample table contains roughly 97,000 clones; only one count was recorded for around 9.1% of them. More than 5% of the sample rests with the top ten. The material sequenced was PBMCs. These TCRs come from a man aged 40-55 years in good health and CMV-seropositive.

As for this clone: The identical CDR3 is also encoded by other nucleotide sequences in the sample. V and J are TRBV7-3 and TRBJ2-1; 7 nucleotides align to TRBD2. CDR1 and CDR2 (germline): SGHTA, FQGTGA. CDR3 size: 12 residues. V was pared by 2 bases and J by 9 bases, with 1 base of the junction left unmatched. The CDR3 DNA reads as TGTGCCAGCAGCTTAGGCGGGGGTGAGCAGTTCTTC. It codes for CASSLGGGEQFF.

The chain is built from TRBV4-1 and TRBJ2-7, with TRBD2 as a possible D gene (6 bases). In germline, CDR1 is MGHRA, CDR2 YSYEKL. V lost 2 bases and J 0 bases, leaving 14 bases between the germline ends. The CDR3 loop spans 16 amino acids. CDR3 in amino acids: CASSQNPSESSYEQYF. The CDR3 nucleotides are TGCGCCAGCAGCCAAAATCCTAGCGAGAGCTCCTACGAGCAGTACTTC.

The chain joins TRBV27 to TRBJ2-5; D call uncertain. The DNA end favors TRBJ2-7, so the J call may be wrong. CDR1 is MNHEY, CDR2 SMNVEV, per germline (reference sequence). The CDR3 runs to 14 residues. CDR3 DNA sequence: TGTGCCAGCAGTTTAGTGGGTAGCTCCTACGAGCAGTACTTC. Translated, it gives CASSLVGSSYEQYF.

This chain connects TRBV9 to TRBJ1-5; D gene ambiguous. Trimming cost V 5 bases and J 7 bases, with 16 bases left between them. Germline V gives CDR1 SGDLS, CDR2 YYNGEE. The CDR3 loop spans 14 amino acids. CDR3 sequence (DNA): TGTGCCAGCAGAGCTCGGGGAGGGCAACAGCCCCAGCATTTT. Translation: CASRARGGQQPQHF.

J is TRBJ1-1 and V is TRBV4-1, with TRBD1 matching over 9 bases. CDR3 length: 15 residues. Trimming cost V 3 bases and J 5 bases; bases outside gene matches: 7. Germline V gene data show CDR1 as MGHRA and CDR2 as YSYEKL. The CDR3 protein is CASSHPGQGNTEAFF. Written as DNA, the CDR3 is TGCGCCAGCAGCCACCCCGGACAGGGGAATACTGAAGCTTTCTTT.

The chain carries TRBV9 and TRBJ1-2, with TRBD1 as a possible D gene (5 bases). This CDR3 has 17 amino acids. V lost 4 bases to trimming and J lost 4 bases, with 23 bases between them. Germline V CDR1 and CDR2: SGDLS, YYNGEE. CDR3 amino acids: CASSSQSRGGQSYGYTF. The DNA of the CDR3 is TGTGCCAGCAGCTCCCAGTCTCGGGGGGGTCAAAGCTATGGCTACACCTTC.

This clone occurred a few times. This chain joins TRBV23-1 and TRBJ1-4, with D possibly matching TRBD1 (5 bases). TRBV23-1 is an ORF for which the function is uncertain. V was cut by 9 bases and J by 4 bases, with 24 bases left in between. CDR3 size: 17 residues. The CDR3 loop reads CASPPPGSGGGNEKLFF. The CDR3 DNA follows: TGCGCCAGTCCGCCGCCGGGTAGCGGGGGTGGTAATGAAAAACTGTTTTTT.

This clone has a handful of counts. The CDR3, as DNA: TGCGCCAGCAGCTTACCAGGGGCTGCTAACACCGGGGAGCTGTTTTTT. This encodes CASSLPGAANTGELFF. This rearrangement joins TRBV5-1 to TRBJ2-2; perhaps TRBD1 as D (6 bases). V was trimmed by 2 bases and J by 2 bases, leaving 13 bases between them. Per germline, CDR1 SGHRS and CDR2 YFSETQ. CDR3 length equals 16 residues.

The V call is TRBV5-1, the J call TRBJ2-5; D gene unclear. The CDR3 has 14 residues. V was shortened by 1 base and J by 2 bases, with 9 bases between the two germline ends. Germline V lookup: CDR1 SGHRS, CDR2 YFSETQ. The CDR3 region has the DNA TGCGCCAGCAGCTTGCTTTCGCAGCAAGAGACCCAGTACTTC. As protein: CASSLLSQQETQYF.

This chain connects TRBV7-3 to TRBJ2-6, with unresolved D. Trimming took off 5 bases at V and 2 bases at J, with 16 bases between the two ends. Germline CDR1 and CDR2: SGHTA and FQGTGA. This CDR3 contains 17 residues. The CDR3 protein is CASSLAPVIPGANVLTF. CDR3 bases: TGTGCCAGCAGCCTGGCACCAGTAATCCCTGGGGCCAACGTCCTGACTTTC. The complete variable domain, with remaining parts taken from reference TRBV7-3 and TRBJ2-6, reads GAGVSQTPSNKVTEKGKYVELRCDPISGHTALYWYRQSLGQGPEFLIYFQGTGAADDSGLPNDRFFAVRPEGSVSTLKIQRTERGDSAVYLCASSLAPVIPGANVLTFGAGSRLTVL.

This clone was detected only a few times. The chain joins TRBV10-3 to TRBJ1-2; a weak D match, TRBD1 (6 bases). Germline V CDR1 and CDR2: ENHRY, SYGVKD. There are 15 residues in the CDR3. Trimming stripped 0 bases from V and 3 bases from J, with 11 bases between. The CDR3 DNA follows: TGTGCCATCAGTGAGTCTGGGACATTCCACTATGGCTACACCTTC. This sequence encodes CAISESGTFHYGYTF.

This chain joins TRBV7-9 and TRBJ1-4; TRBD1 matches 11 bases. Losses at the gene ends were 4 bases for V and 8 bases for J; bases not matched to a gene: 6. The germline gives CDR1 SEHNR, CDR2 FQNEAQ (reference sequence). The length of the CDR3 is 15 residues. CDR3 sequence reads: CASSSGTGGGEKLFF. The CDR3 DNA reads as TGTGCCAGCAGCTCTGGGACAGGGGGTGGGGAAAAACTGTTTTTT.

This clone was found a few times. The gene calls are TRBV4-3 and TRBJ2-5, with D possibly matching TRBD2 (5 bases). The CDR3 runs to 13 residues. Germline V gives CDR1 LGHNA, CDR2 YSLEER. V was trimmed by 8 bases and J by 1 base, leaving 11 bases between them. The CDR3 DNA is TGCGCCAGCCGACTAAGCGGCCAAGAGACCCAGTACTTC. This codes for CASRLSGQETQYF.

This clone was seen a few times. The genes are TRBV7-8 and TRBJ1-1, with 7 bases aligning to TRBD1. Looked up from germline, CDR1 is SGHVS and CDR2 is FQNEAQ. Germline trimming cut 6 bases from V and 0 bases from J; bases unmatched to any gene: 4. CDR3 size: 14 residues. The CDR3 here is CASSRQGLNTEAFF. The CDR3 nucleotides read TGTGCCAGCAGTCGACAGGGCTTGAACACTGAAGCTTTCTTT.

This clone was found a few times. The chain is built from TRBV27 and TRBJ2-7, with TRBD1 matching over 11 bases. CDR3 size: 16 residues. Germline CDR1 is MNHEY and CDR2 is SMNVEV (reference sequence). V shed 3 bases and J 6 bases; nucleotides not matched to a gene: 10. This CDR3 reads CASSLTLGTGGVEQYF. Here the CDR3 DNA reads TGTGCCAGCAGTTTGACATTAGGGACAGGGGGAGTCGAGCAGTACTTC.

This clone was seen more than once but under ten times. Within the sample, other DNA sequences also encode this same CDR3. The chain combines TRBV5-3 with TRBJ2-2; D perhaps matches TRBD2 (7 bases). TRBV5-3 is an ORF, with its function uncertain. V was pared by 3 bases and J by 5 bases, with 23 bases between. This CDR3 contains 18 residues. The CDR3 sequence: CARSSFGTGGVGTGELFF. CDR3 coding DNA: TGTGCCAGAAGCTCCTTCGGTACGGGGGGCGTTGGGACCGGGGAGCTGTTTTTT.

In its sample, this clone was seen a few times. The same CDR3 also results from other DNA sequences found in this sample. The chain is built from TRBV27 and TRBJ2-7; D is perhaps TRBD1 (6 bases). Trimming took 5 bases from V and 1 from J, leaving 9 bases between them. The CDR3 extends over 13 amino acids. CDR1 and CDR2 (germline): MNHEY, SMNVEV (reference sequence). This CDR3 is CASSPTGSYEQYF. The CDR3 nucleotides are TGTGCCAGCAGTCCGACAGGTTCCTACGAGCAGTACTTC.

This clone came up a few times. V is TRBV5-6 and J is TRBJ2-7; D perhaps matches TRBD1 (6 bases). V was cut by 2 bases and J by 5 bases, with 11 bases left in between. The CDR3 loop spans 13 amino acids. Germline values: CDR1 SGHDT, CDR2 YYEEEE. The CDR3 bases are TGTGCCAGCAGCTTTACAGGGACCCACGAGCAGTACTTC. It codes for CASSFTGTHEQYF.

The chain employs TRBV5-1 and TRBJ2-3, with TRBD1 matching over 8 bases. V was clipped by 4 bases and J by 3 bases; unmatched bases: 4. The germline CDR1 and CDR2 sequences are SGHRS and YFSETQ. The CDR3 totals 14 residues. CDR3 region: CASSQGQATDTQYF. The CDR3 nucleotides are TGCGCCAGCAGCCAGGGACAGGCAACAGATACGCAGTATTTT.